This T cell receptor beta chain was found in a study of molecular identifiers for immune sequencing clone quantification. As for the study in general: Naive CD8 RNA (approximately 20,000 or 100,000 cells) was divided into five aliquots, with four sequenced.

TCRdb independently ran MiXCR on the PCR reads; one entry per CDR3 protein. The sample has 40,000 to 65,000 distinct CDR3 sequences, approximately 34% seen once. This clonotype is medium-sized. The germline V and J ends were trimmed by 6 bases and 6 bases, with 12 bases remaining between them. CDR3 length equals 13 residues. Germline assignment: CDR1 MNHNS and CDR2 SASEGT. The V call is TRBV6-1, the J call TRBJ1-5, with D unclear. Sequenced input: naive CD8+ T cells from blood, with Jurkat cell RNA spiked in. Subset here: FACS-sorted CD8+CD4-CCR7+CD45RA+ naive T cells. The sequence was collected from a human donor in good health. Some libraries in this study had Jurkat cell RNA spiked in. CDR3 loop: CASSPRHGQPQHF. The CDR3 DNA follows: TGTGCCAGCAGCCCGCGCCACGGTCAGCCCCAGCATTTT.